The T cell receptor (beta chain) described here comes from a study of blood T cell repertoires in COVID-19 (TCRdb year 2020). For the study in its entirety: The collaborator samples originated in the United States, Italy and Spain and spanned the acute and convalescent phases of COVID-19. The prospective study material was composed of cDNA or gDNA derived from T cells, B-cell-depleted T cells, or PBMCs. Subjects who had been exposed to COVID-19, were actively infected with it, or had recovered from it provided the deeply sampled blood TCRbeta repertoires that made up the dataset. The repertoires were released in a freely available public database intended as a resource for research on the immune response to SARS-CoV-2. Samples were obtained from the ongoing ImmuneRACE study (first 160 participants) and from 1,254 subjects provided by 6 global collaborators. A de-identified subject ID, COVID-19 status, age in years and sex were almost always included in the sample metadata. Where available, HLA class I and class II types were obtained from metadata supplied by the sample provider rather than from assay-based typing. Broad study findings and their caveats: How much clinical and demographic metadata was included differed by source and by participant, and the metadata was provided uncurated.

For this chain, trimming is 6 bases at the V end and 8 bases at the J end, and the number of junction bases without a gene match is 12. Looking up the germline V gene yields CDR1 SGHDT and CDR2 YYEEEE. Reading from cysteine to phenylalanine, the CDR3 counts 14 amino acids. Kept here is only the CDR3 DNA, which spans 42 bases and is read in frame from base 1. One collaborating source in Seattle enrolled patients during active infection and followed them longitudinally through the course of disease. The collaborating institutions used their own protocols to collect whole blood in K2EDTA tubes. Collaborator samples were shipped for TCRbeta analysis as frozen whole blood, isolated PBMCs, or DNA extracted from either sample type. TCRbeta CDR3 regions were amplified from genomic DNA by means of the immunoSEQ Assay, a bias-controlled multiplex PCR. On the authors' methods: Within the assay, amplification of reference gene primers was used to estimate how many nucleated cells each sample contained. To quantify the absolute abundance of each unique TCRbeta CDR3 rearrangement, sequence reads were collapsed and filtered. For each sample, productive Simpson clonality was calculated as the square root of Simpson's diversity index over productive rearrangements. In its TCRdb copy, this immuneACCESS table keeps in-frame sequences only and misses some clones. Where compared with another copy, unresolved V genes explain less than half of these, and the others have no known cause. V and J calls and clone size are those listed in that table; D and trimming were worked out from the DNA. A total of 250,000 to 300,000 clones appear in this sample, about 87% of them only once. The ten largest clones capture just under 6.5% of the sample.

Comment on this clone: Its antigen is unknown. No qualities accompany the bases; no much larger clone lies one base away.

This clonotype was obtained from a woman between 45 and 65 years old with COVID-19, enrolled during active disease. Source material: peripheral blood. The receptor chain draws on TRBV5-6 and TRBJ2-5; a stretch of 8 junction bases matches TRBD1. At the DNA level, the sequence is TGTGCCAGCACCCCAGGGGGCGGAGGGTATACCCAGTACTTC. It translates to CASTPGGGGYTQYF. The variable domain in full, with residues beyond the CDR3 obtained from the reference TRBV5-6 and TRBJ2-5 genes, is DAGVTQSPTHLIKTRGQQVTLRCSPKSGHDTVSWYQQALGQGPQFIFQYYEEEERQRGNFPDRFSGHQFPNYSSELNVNALLLGDSALYLCASTPGGGGYTQYFGPGTRLLVL.